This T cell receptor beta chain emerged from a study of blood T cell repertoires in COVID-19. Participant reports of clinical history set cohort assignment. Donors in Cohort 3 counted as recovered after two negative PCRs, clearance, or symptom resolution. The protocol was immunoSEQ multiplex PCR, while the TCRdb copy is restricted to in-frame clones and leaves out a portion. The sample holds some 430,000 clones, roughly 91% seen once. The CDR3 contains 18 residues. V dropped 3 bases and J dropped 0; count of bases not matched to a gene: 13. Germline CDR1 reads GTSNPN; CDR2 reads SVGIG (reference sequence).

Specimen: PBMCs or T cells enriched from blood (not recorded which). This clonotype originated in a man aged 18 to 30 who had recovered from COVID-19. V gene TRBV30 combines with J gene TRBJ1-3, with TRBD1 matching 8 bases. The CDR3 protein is CAWRGTRDRTSSGNTIYF. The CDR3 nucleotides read TGTGCCTGGAGAGGCACCCGGGACAGGACGTCCTCTGGAAACACCATATATTTT.